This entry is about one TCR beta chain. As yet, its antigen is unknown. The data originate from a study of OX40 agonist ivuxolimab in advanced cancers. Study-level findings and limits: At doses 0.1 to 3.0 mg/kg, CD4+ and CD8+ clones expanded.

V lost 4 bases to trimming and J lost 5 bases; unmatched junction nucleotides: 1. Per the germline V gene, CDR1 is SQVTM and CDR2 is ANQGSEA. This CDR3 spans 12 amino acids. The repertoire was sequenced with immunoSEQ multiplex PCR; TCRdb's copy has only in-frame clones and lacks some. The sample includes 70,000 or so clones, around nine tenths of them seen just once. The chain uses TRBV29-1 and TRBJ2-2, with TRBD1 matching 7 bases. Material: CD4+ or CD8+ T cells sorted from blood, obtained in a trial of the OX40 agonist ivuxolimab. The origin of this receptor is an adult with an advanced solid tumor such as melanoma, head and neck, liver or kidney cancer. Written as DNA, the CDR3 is TGCAGCGTTGCAGGGGGAACCGGGGAGCTGTTTTTT. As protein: CSVAGGTGELFF.